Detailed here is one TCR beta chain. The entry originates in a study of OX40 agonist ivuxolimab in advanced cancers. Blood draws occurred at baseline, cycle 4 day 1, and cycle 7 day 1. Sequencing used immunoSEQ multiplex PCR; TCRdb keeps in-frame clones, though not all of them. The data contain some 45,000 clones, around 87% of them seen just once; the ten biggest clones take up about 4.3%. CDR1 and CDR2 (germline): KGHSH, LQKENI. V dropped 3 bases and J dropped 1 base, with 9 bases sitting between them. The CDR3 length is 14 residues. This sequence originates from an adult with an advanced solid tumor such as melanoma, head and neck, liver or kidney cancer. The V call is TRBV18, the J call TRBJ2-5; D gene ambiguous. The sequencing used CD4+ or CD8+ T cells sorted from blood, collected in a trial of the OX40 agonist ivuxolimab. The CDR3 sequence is CASSPSPVQETQYF. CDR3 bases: TGTGCCAGCTCACCTTCTCCGGTCCAAGAGACCCAGTACTTC.